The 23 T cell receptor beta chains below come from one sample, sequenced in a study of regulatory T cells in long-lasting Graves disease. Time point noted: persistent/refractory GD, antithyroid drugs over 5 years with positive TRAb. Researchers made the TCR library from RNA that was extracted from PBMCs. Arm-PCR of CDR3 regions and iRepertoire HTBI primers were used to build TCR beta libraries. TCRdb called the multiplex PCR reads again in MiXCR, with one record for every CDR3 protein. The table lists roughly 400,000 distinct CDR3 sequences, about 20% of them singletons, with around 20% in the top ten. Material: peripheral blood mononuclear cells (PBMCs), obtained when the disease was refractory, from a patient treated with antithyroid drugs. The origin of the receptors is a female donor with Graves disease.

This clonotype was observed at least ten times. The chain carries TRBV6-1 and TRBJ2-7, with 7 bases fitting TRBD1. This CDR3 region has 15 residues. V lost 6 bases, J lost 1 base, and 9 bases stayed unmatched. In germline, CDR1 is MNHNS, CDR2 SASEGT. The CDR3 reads CASSPQGVPSYEQYF. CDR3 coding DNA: TGTGCCAGCAGCCCTCAGGGGGTTCCTTCCTACGAGCAGTACTTC.

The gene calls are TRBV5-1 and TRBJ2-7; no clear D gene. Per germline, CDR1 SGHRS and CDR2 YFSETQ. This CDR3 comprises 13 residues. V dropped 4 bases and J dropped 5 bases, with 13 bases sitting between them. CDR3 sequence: CASSPGIRDEQYF. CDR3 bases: TGCGCCAGCAGCCCTGGGATAAGGGACGAGCAGTACTTC.

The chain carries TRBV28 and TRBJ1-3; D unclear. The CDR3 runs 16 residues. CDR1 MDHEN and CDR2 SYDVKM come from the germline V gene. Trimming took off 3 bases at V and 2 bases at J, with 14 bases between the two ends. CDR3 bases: TGTGCCAGCAGTTTGATTGGGGAAGACGCTGGAAACACCATATATTTT. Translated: CASSLIGEDAGNTIYF.

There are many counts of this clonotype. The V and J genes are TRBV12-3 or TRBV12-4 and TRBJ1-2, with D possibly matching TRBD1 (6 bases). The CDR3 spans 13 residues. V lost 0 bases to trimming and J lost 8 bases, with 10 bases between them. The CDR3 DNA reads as TGTGCCAGCAGTTTAGCCAGGGGAGTAGGCTACACCTTC. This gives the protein CASSLARGVGYTF.

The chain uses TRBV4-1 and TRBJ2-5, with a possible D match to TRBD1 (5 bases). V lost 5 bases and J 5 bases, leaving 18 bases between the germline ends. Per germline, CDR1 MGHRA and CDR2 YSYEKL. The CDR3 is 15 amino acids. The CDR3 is CASSYNPGRDETQYF. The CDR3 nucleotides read TGCGCCAGCAGCTACAACCCTGGCAGGGATGAGACCCAGTACTTC.

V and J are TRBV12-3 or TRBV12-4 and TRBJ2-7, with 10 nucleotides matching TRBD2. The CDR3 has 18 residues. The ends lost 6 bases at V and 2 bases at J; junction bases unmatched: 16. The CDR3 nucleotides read TGTGCCAGCAGCCAACCCTCCAACTGGACTAGCGGACCCTACGAGCAGTACTTC. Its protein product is CASSQPSNWTSGPYEQYF.

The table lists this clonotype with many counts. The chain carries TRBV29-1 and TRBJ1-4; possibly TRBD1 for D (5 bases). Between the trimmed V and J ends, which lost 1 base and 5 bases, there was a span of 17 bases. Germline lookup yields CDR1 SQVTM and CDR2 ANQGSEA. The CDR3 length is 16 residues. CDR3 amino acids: CSVEVPSGRRNEKLFF. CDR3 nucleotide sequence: TGCAGCGTTGAAGTCCCGTCGGGGCGGAGAAATGAAAAACTGTTTTTT.

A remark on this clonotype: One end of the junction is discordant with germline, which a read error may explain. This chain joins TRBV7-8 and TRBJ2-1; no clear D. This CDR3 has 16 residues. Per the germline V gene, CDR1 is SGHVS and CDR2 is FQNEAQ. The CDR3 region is CASSLALNYGYSEQFF. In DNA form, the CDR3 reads TGTGCCAGCAGCTTAGCGTTGAATTACGGTTACAGTGAGCAGTTCTTC.

Here the CDR3 reads CASSEEVEQYF. The CDR3 DNA follows: TGCGCCAGCAGTGAAGAGGTCGAGCAGTACTTC. The chain employs TRBV10-2 and TRBJ2-7; no reliable D call. The CDR3 totals 11 residues. Looked up from germline, CDR1 is WSHSY and CDR2 is SAAADI. The V end lost 3 bases, the J end lost 6 bases, and 6 bases lay between the germline ends.

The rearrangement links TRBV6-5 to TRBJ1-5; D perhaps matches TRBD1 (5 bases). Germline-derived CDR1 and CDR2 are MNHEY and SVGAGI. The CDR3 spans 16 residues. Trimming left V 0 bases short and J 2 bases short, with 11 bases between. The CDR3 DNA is TGTGCCAGCAGTTACTCGTGGCAGGGAGGCAATCAGCCCCAGCATTTT. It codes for CASSYSWQGGNQPQHF.

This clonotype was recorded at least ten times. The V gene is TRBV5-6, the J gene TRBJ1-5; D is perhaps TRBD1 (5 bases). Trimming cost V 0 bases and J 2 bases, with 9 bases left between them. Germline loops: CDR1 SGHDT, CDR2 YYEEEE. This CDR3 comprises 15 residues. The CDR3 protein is CASSLDGGGNQPQHF. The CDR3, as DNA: TGTGCCAGCAGCTTGGACGGAGGGGGCAATCAGCCCCAGCATTTT.

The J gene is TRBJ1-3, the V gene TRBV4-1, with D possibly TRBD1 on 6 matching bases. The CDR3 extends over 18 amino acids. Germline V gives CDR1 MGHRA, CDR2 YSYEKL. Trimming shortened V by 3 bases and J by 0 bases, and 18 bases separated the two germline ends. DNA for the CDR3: TGCGCCAGCAGCCAGGACCCTACGACAGGCAACTCTGGAAACACCATATATTTT. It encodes CASSQDPTTGNSGNTIYF.

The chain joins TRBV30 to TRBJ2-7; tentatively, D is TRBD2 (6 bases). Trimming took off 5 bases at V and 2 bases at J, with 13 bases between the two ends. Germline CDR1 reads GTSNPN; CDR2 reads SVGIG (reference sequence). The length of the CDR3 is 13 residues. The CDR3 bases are TGTGCCTGGGGACGGCTAGCGACCTACGAGCAGTACTTC. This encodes CAWGRLATYEQYF.

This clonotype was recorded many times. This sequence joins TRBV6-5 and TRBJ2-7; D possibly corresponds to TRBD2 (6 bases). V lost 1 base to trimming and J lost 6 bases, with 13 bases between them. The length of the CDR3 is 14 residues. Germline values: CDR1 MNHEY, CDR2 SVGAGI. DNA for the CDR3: TGTGCCAGCAGTTACTTGGCCCTGGAGGGCGAGCAGTACTTC. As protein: CASSYLALEGEQYF.

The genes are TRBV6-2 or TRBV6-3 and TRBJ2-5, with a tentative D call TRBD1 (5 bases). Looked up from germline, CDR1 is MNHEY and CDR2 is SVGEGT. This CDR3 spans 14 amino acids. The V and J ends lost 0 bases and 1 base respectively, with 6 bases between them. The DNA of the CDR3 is TGTGCCAGCAGTTACTCACAGGTCCAAGAGACCCAGTACTTC. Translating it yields CASSYSQVQETQYF.

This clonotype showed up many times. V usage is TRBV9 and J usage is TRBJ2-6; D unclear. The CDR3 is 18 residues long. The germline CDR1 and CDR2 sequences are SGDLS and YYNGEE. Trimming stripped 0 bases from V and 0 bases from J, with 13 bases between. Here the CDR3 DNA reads TGTGCCAGCAGCGTAGGGTCGATGTGGGGCTCTGGGGCCAACGTCCTGACTTTC. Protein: CASSVGSMWGSGANVLTF. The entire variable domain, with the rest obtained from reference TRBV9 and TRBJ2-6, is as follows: DSGVTQTPKHLITATGQRVTLRCSPRSGDLSVYWYQQSLDQGLQFLIQYYNGEERAKGNILERFSAQQFPDLHSELNLSSLELGDSALYFCASSVGSMWGSGANVLTFGAGSRLTVL.

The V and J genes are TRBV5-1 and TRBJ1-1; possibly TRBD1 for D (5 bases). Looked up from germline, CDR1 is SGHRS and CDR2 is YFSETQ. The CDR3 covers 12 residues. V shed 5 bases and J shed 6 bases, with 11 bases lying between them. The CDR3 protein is CASRLGDAEAFF. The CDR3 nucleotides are TGCGCCAGCAGACTGGGGGACGCTGAAGCTTTCTTT.

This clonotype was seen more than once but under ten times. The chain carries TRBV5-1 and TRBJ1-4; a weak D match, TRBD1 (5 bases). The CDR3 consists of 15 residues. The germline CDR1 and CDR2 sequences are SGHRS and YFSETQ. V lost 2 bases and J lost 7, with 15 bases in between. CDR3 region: CASSFENSRVEKLFF. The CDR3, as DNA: TGCGCCAGCAGCTTTGAGAACAGCAGGGTTGAAAAACTGTTTTTT.

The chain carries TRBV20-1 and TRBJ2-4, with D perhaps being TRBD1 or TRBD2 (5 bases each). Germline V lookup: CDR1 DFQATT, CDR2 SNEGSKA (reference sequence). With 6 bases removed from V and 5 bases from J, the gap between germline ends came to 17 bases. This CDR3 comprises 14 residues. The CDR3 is CSASPPGTENIQYF. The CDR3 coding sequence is TGCAGTGCCAGTCCCCCCGGGACGGAAAACATTCAGTACTTC.

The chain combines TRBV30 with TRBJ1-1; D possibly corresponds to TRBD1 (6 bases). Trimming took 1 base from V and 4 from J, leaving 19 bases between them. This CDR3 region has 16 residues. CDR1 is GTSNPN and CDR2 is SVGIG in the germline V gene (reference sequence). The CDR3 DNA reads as TGTGCCTGGAGTGCAAAGAGAGGGGGGCAGAGCACTGAAGCTTTCTTT. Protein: CAWSAKRGGQSTEAFF.

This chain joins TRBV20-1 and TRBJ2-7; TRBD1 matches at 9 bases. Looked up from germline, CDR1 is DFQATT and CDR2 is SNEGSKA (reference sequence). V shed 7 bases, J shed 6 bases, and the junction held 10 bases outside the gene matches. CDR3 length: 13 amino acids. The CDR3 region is CSGKGQGVGEQYF. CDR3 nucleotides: TGCAGTGGGAAGGGACAGGGAGTTGGCGAGCAGTACTTC.

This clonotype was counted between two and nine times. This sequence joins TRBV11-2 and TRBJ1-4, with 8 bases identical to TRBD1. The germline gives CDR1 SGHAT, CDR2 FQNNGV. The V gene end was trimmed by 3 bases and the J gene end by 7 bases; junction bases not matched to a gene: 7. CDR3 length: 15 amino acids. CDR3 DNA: TGTGCCAGCAGCTTCGAGGGACAGGTTCCTGAAAAACTGTTTTTT. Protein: CASSFEGQVPEKLFF.

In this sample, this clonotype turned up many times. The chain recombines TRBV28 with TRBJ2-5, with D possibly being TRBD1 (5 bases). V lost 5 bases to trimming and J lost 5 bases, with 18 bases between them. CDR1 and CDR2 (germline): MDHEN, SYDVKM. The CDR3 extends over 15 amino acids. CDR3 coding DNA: TGTGCCAGCAGTCCCCCTTATAGGGGCGCCGAGACCCAGTACTTC. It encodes CASSPPYRGAETQYF.